Below are 13 T cell receptor beta chains sequenced from a single sample in a study of response to subunit inactivated influenza vaccine (dated by TCRdb to 2016 to 2018). To prepare the library, RT-PCR was applied. Instrument used: Illumina HiSeq 2500. TCRdb redid the processing of the public reads, applying fastp at Q25 and MiXCR, and retained in-frame beta chains. Each CDR3 protein gets just one entry, which takes the most common genes and DNA from the rows behind it. In this sample the table shows 250,000 to 350,000 distinct CDR3 sequences, approximately 20% of which occur a single time. The biggest ten clones account for 10% of the sample. The sequencing here drew on PBMCs from blood, taken approximately 20 months after vaccination. The origin of the receptors is a man between 50 and 75 years old who received an inactivated influenza vaccine. Donor details come from another sample of the same person, matched by shared clones.

This clonotype has only a few counts. The chain links TRBV5-1 to TRBJ1-5, with D hard to call. Germline V lookup: CDR1 SGHRS, CDR2 YFSETQ. Trimming shortened V by 0 bases and J by 0 bases, and 10 bases separated the two germline ends. This CDR3 contains 16 residues. CDR3 nucleotides: TGCGCCAGCAGCTTGGACGCTATAAGTAGCAATCAGCCCCAGCATTTT. Protein product: CASSLDAISSNQPQHF. Filled out from reference TRBV5-1 and TRBJ1-5, the complete variable domain reads KAGVTQTPRYLIKTRGQQVTLSCSPISGHRSVSWYQQTPGQGLQFLFEYFSETQRNKGNFPGRFSGRQFSNSRSEMNVSTLELGDSALYLCASSLDAISSNQPQHFGDGTRLSIL.

The V call is TRBV12-3 or TRBV12-4, the J call TRBJ2-6, with D unclear. Between the trimmed V and J ends, which lost 2 bases and 2 bases, there was a span of 7 bases. The CDR3 extends over 15 amino acids. The CDR3 protein is CASSLFWTGANVLTF. CDR3 DNA sequence: TGTGCCAGCAGTTTATTTTGGACTGGGGCCAACGTCCTGACTTTC.

This clonotype was observed a few times. This chain uses TRBV28 with TRBJ1-2, with TRBD1 as a possible D gene (6 bases). V was cut by 10 bases and J by 8 bases, with 23 bases left in between. The CDR3 contains 14 residues. Germline CDR1 MDHEN, CDR2 SYDVKM. In DNA, the CDR3 is TGTGCCACTGTCGGGACAACACAATTGCGCGGCTACACCTTC. Protein sequence: CATVGTTQLRGYTF.

This clonotype turned up a few times. The chain joins TRBV6-2 or TRBV6-3 to TRBJ2-1; 9 bases fit TRBD2. V lost 7 bases, J lost 9 bases, and 7 bases stayed unmatched. This CDR3 region has 13 residues. Germline V gives CDR1 MNHEY, CDR2 SVGEGT. This chain's CDR3 is CASKVDSGGEQFF. The CDR3, as DNA: TGTGCCAGCAAAGTAGATAGCGGGGGTGAGCAGTTCTTC.

This clonotype was observed a few times. The chain employs TRBV30 and TRBJ1-1, with D maybe TRBD1 (6 bases). CDR1 and CDR2 from the germline V gene are GTSNPN and SVGIG (reference sequence). The V and J ends lost 5 bases and 3 bases respectively, with 16 bases between them. The CDR3 is 14 amino acids. The CDR3 region has the DNA TGTGCCTGGGATTACAGGGCTAGGGACACTGAAGCTTTCTTT. This translates into CAWDYRARDTEAFF. The full variable domain, in which reference TRBV30 and TRBJ1-1 provide the parts outside the CDR3, is SQTIHQWPATLVQPVGSPLSLECTVEGTSNPNLYWYRQAAGRGLQLLFYSVGIGQISSEVPQNLSASRPQDRQFILSSKKLLLSDSGFYLCAWDYRARDTEAFFGQGTRLTVV.

J is TRBJ1-1 and V is TRBV18, with D possibly being TRBD1 (6 bases). Germline V gene data show CDR1 as KGHSH and CDR2 as LQKENI. The ends were cut back, 0 bases at V and 0 bases at J, with 11 bases in the middle. The CDR3 has 16 residues. The CDR3 nucleotides are TGTGCCAGCTCACCACCGATGGGACAAATGAACACTGAAGCTTTCTTT. The encoded protein is CASSPPMGQMNTEAFF.

The J gene is TRBJ2-3, the V gene TRBV5-8; no definite D call. From germline, CDR1 is SGHTS and CDR2 YDEGEE. The V gene lost 4 bases and the J gene lost 8 bases, with 8 bases spanning the gap. The CDR3 contains 11 residues. This CDR3 reads CASSPQPTQYF. The DNA for the CDR3 is TGTGCCAGCAGCCCTCAACCTACGCAGTATTTT.

This clonotype was observed a few times. Here the CDR3 DNA reads TGCAGTGCTAGTTTGCAGACAAGCACAGATACGCAGTATTTT. Its translation is CSASLQTSTDTQYF. The V call is TRBV20-1, the J call TRBJ2-3; no reliable D call. Germline-derived CDR1 and CDR2 are DFQATT and SNEGSKA (reference sequence). This CDR3 region has 14 residues. V lost 3 bases and J lost 0, with 10 bases in between.

V gene TRBV20-1 combines with J gene TRBJ1-2; D might be TRBD1 (5 bases). CDR1 DFQATT and CDR2 SNEGSKA come from the germline V gene (reference sequence). The CDR3 loop spans 14 amino acids. The V gene lost 4 bases and the J gene lost 14 bases, with 26 bases spanning the gap. The CDR3 loop is CSATPFTGTLLRTF. CDR3 coding DNA: TGCAGTGCTACTCCCTTCACCGGGACTCTCCTTAGGACCTTC.

This clonotype was seen more than once but under ten times. This chain links TRBV20-1 with TRBJ2-1; TRBD2 matches at 12 bases. The ends lost 5 bases at V and 7 bases at J; junction bases unmatched: 6. The CDR3 loop spans 14 amino acids. CDR1 and CDR2 (germline): DFQATT, SNEGSKA (reference sequence). CDR3: CSASSGRAWNEQFF. Here the CDR3 DNA reads TGCAGTGCTTCTAGCGGGAGGGCCTGGAATGAGCAGTTCTTC.

This chain uses TRBV7-8 with TRBJ1-5, with D unresolved. The CDR3 runs 14 residues. CDR1 is SGHVS, CDR2 FQNEAQ, per germline. Trimming pared 4 bases from V and 4 bases from J, leaving 11 bases between. CDR3 loop: CASSSQPPNQPQHF. DNA of the CDR3: TGTGCCAGCAGCTCCCAACCCCCAAATCAGCCCCAGCATTTT.

This chain joins TRBV9 and TRBJ2-1; no clear D. Germline loops: CDR1 SGDLS, CDR2 YYNGEE. The CDR3 loop spans 11 amino acids. V lost 3 bases, J lost 8 bases, and 6 bases lay in between. The CDR3 bases are TGTGCCAGCAGCGCTGGATATGAGCAGTTCTTC. Translated, it gives CASSAGYEQFF.

The chain uses TRBV19 and TRBJ2-1; 11 bases align to TRBD2. The CDR3 length is 17 residues. J lost 3 bases, V lost 5 bases, and 9 bases had no gene match. Germline CDR1 is LNHDA and CDR2 is SQIVND (reference sequence). DNA of the CDR3: TGTGCCAGTAGTGCAGACCCGACTAGCGGGAACTACAATGAGCAGTTCTTC. It codes for CASSADPTSGNYNEQFF.